The clone carrying this T cell receptor (beta chain) was observed many times. Its antigen is still unknown. The use of a sample-barcoded 5' primer and a J-beta primer mix characterized a second PCR of about 7 to 12 cycles. All samples yielded 3 million or more CDR3-containing paired-end reads. TCRdb reprocessed the 5' RACE reads via MiXCR and lists one record per CDR3 protein. This table holds around 670,000 distinct CDR3 sequences, around 31% found once. This entry comes from a study of blood T cells in healthy people across ages. General study findings and limits: Observed TCR beta diversity showed a strong correlation with the percentage of naive T cells as measured by flow cytometry. Higher diversity and more naive CD4+ cells were features of long-lived donors, compared to aged donors.

This clonotype was obtained from a woman at least 80 years old in good health. The sequenced sample was blood.

Here the CDR3 reads CASSLDEGQGIETQYF. The CDR3 coding sequence is TGTGCCAGCAGCTTGGATGAGGGACAGGGGATAGAGACCCAGTACTTC. The chain has TRBV5-6 and TRBJ2-5, with TRBD1 identical over 10 bases. Germline assignment: CDR1 SGHDT and CDR2 YYEEEE. This CDR3 is 16 amino acids long. V dropped 0 bases and J dropped 4; count of bases not matched to a gene: 6.